This TCR beta chain was profiled in a study of blood T cell repertoires in COVID-19. Study-wide context: Samples of COVID-19 (acute and convalescent) were obtained from the United States, Italy and Spain. PBMCs, B-cell-depleted T cells, or T cells provided the cDNA or gDNA that made up the material.

V was cut by 3 bases and J by 0 bases, with 8 bases left in between. CDR3 length equals 15 residues. In germline, CDR1 is KGHSH, CDR2 LQKENI. Per the study methods: Amplification with reference gene primers provided the estimates of nucleated cell counts. Here immunoSEQ multiplex PCR was the method, and the copy in TCRdb shows in-frame clones only, minus some. V and J calls and clone size follow that table, whereas D and trimming were derived from the DNA. Of about 310,000 clones detected, about 89% appear once; the ten largest clones hold approximately 7.8%. The clonotype comes from a woman aged 45 to 65 who had recovered from COVID-19. This chain joins TRBV18 and TRBJ2-2; D is unclear. The sample comprised peripheral blood. CDR3 protein: CASSPLAANTGELFF. CDR3 DNA sequence: TGTGCCAGCTCACCCCTCGCGGCGAACACCGGGGAGCTGTTTTTT. The full variable domain, rest sourced from reference TRBV18 and TRBJ2-2, is NAGVMQNPRHLVRRRGQEARLRCSPMKGHSHVYWYRQLPEEGLKFMVYLQKENIIDESGMPKERFSAEFPKEGPSILRIQQVVRGDSAAYFCASSPLAANTGELFFGEGSRLTVL.